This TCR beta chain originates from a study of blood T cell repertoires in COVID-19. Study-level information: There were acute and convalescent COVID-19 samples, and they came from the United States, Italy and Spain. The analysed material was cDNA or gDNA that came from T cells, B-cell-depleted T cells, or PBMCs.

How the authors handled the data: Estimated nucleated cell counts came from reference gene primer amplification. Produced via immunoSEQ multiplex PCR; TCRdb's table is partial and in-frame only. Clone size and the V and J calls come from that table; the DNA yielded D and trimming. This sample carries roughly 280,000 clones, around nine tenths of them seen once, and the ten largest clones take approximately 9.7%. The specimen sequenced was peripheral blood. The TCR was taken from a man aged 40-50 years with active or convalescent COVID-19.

CDR3 protein: CASSSYLEAGELFF. The CDR3 DNA follows: TGTGCCAGCAGTTCGTATTTGGAGGCCGGGGAGCTGTTTTTT. This chain connects TRBV6-5 to TRBJ2-2; D is possibly TRBD2 (5 bases). The CDR3 length is 14 residues. V lost 4 bases to trimming and J lost 6 bases, with 12 bases between them. Per germline, CDR1 MNHEY and CDR2 SVGAGI.